Listed below are T cell receptor beta chains from one sample, sequenced in a study of CD8+ T cells in alopecia areata. Profiling relied on immunoSEQ multiplex PCR, and the TCRdb table lists in-frame clones only, not all of them. The sample includes approximately 58,000 clones, around 44% of them seen just once. Material: NKG2D-low CD8+ T cells sorted from blood. Receptors were obtained from a human donor with alopecia areata. Each CDR3 is given with its conserved first and last residue. Each record gives: clone size, V gene, D gene, J gene, CDR3 protein, CDR3 DNA. The D gene is left open where the match is weak. Some rows mark clone size as missing; the rest say once, few, many or name a class of expanded clone.

>.|TRBV28|.|TRBJ2-7
CASRYRGSTTEQYF
TGTGCCAGCAGATACAGAGGGAGTACGACAGAGCAGTACTTC
>.|TRBV7-9|TRBD1|TRBJ2-7
CASSPGTGLPSYEQYF
TGTGCCAGCAGCCCCGGGACAGGGCTCCCCTCCTACGAGCAGTACTTC
>few|TRBV29-1|TRBD2|TRBJ2-7
CSVTGGPLGEQYF
TGCAGCGTCACGGGGGGTCCCTTGGGCGAGCAGTACTTC
>.|TRBV27|TRBD1|TRBJ2-1
CASSLPAGQALNEQFF
TGTGCCAGCAGTTTACCCGCGGGACAGGCGCTCAATGAGCAGTTCTTC
>few|TRBV7-2|.|TRBJ1-2
CASSPFRTEEYGYTF
TGTGCCAGCAGCCCCTTCAGGACAGAGGAGTATGGCTACACCTTC
>.|TRBV7-7|.|TRBJ2-2
CASSLPGGVGTGELFF
TGTGCCAGCAGCTTGCCCGGGGGCGTCGGCACCGGGGAGCTGTTTTTT
>.|TRBV6-5|.|TRBJ2-2
CAGGHRELFF
TGTGCCGGCGGCCACAGGGAGCTGTTTTTT
>.|TRBV5-1|.|TRBJ1-1
CASSPGGTYMNTEAFF
TGCGCCAGCAGCCCGGGCGGGACTTACATGAACACTGAAGCTTTCTTT
>.|TRBV7-8|TRBD1|TRBJ1-2
CASSLEAGGSYGYTF
TGTGCCAGCAGCTTAGAGGCAGGGGGCAGCTATGGCTACACCTTC
>.|TRBV29-1|TRBD2|TRBJ2-3
CSSRTSGGPRVTQYF
TGCAGCTCCCGGACTAGCGGGGGGCCGAGGGTTACGCAGTATTTT
>few|TRBV10-3|.|TRBJ2-3
CAISEWATLQGDTQYF
TGTGCCATCAGTGAGTGGGCTACTCTGCAGGGAGATACGCAGTATTTT
>few|TRBV19|.|TRBJ1-5
CASSVLQGIGQPQHF
TGTGCCAGTAGTGTCCTACAGGGTATCGGGCAGCCCCAGCATTTT
>.|TRBV7-8|.|TRBJ2-7
CASSPGGAGPYEQYF
TGTGCCAGCAGCCCCGGTGGAGCGGGTCCCTACGAGCAGTACTTC